Here is one T cell receptor (beta chain) with its context. The data originate from a study of blood T cell repertoires in COVID-19. The wider study: Specimens from acute and convalescent COVID-19 originated in the United States, Italy and Spain. Sources were T cells, B-cell-depleted T cells, or PBMCs; the material itself was cDNA or gDNA.

Original analysis: Quantification of nucleated cells was approximated via reference gene primer amplification. Measured with immunoSEQ multiplex PCR; TCRdb has only the in-frame clones, and not every one. Clonal size and the V and J genes are those of that table, whereas D and trimming came from the DNA. Altogether fewer than 250,000 clones are present, about four fifths being singletons, with the ten largest covering 2% to 3%. This CDR3 spans 15 amino acids. The V segment lost 6 bases and the J segment 9 bases; nucleotides outside the gene matches: 10. Germline assignment: CDR1 MDHEN and CDR2 SYDVKM.

V usage is TRBV28 and J usage is TRBJ1-6; 8 positions agree with TRBD1. The sequence derives from a woman aged 40 to 55 with active or convalescent COVID-19. Sequencing was performed on peripheral blood. CDR3 nucleotides: TGTGCCAGCAGGTCTCAGCAGGGGGCAGGTTCACCCCTCCACTTT. Amino acid sequence: CASRSQQGAGSPLHF.